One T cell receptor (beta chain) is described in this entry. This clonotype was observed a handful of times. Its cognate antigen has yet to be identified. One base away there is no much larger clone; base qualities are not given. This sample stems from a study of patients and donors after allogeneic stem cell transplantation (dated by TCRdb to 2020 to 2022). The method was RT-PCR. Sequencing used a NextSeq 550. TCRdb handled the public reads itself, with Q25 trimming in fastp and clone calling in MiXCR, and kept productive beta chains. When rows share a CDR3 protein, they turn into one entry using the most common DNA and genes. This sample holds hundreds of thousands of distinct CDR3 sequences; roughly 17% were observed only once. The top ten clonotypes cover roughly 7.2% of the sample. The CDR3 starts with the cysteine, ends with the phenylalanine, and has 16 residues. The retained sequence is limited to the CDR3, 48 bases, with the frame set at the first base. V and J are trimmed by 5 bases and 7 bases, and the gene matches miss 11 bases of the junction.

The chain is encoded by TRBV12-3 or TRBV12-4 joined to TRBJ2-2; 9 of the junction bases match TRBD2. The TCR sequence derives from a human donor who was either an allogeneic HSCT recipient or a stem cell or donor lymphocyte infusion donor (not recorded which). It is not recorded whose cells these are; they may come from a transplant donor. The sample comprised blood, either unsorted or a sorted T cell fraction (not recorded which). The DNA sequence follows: TGTGCCAGCAGTGTCGGTGTAGCGGGAGAGGACGGGGAGCTGTTTTTT. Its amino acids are CASSVGVAGEDGELFF.